This T cell receptor (beta chain) was observed in a study of regulatory T cells in long-lasting Graves disease. This clonotype was seen repeatedly, ten times or more. Time point described: newly diagnosed GD, antithyroid drugs for less than 3 months. Isolated PBMC RNA provided the starting material for the TCR library. Peripheral blood, about 10 milliliters per patient, was collected in EDTA tubes. This CDR3 contains 11 residues. V was clipped by 8 bases and J by 3 bases, with 7 bases between them. Per germline, CDR1 MNHEY and CDR2 SVGEGT. HTBI primers from iRepertoire and Arm-PCR of CDR3 regions yielded the TCR beta libraries. TCRdb reprocessed the multiplex PCR reads with MiXCR, giving one entry per CDR3 protein. The table has around 450,000 distinct CDR3 sequences, around 15% seen once. These data also featured in a second study, about T cells in Graves' hyperthyroidism and ophthalmopathy.

The source was peripheral blood mononuclear cells (PBMCs), collected at new diagnosis, from a patient treated with antithyroid drugs. This rearrangement joins TRBV6-2 or TRBV6-3 to TRBJ1-2, with D unclear. The TCR comes from a man aged 35-49 years with Graves disease. The CDR3 loop is CASSRDYGYTF. The CDR3 DNA sequence: TGTGCCAGCTCCCGGGACTATGGCTACACCTTC.